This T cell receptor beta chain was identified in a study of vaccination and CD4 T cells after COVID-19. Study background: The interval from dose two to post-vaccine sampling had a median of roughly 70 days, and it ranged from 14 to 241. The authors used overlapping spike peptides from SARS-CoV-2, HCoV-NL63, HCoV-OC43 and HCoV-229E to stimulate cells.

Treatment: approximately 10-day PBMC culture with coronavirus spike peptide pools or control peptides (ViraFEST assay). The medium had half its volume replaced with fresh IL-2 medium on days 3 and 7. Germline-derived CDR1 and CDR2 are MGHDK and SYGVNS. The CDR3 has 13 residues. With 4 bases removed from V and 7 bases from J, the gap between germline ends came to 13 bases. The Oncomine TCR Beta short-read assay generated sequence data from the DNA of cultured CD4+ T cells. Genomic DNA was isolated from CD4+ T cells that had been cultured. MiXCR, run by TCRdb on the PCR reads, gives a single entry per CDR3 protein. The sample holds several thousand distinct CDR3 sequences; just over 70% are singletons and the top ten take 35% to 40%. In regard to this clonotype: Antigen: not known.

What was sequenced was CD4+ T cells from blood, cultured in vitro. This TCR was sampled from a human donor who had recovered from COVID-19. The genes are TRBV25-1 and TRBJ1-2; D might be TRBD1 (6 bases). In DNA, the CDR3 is TGTGCCAGCAGTGTAGGGGGGGACGGTGGCTACACCTTC. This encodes CASSVGGDGGYTF.